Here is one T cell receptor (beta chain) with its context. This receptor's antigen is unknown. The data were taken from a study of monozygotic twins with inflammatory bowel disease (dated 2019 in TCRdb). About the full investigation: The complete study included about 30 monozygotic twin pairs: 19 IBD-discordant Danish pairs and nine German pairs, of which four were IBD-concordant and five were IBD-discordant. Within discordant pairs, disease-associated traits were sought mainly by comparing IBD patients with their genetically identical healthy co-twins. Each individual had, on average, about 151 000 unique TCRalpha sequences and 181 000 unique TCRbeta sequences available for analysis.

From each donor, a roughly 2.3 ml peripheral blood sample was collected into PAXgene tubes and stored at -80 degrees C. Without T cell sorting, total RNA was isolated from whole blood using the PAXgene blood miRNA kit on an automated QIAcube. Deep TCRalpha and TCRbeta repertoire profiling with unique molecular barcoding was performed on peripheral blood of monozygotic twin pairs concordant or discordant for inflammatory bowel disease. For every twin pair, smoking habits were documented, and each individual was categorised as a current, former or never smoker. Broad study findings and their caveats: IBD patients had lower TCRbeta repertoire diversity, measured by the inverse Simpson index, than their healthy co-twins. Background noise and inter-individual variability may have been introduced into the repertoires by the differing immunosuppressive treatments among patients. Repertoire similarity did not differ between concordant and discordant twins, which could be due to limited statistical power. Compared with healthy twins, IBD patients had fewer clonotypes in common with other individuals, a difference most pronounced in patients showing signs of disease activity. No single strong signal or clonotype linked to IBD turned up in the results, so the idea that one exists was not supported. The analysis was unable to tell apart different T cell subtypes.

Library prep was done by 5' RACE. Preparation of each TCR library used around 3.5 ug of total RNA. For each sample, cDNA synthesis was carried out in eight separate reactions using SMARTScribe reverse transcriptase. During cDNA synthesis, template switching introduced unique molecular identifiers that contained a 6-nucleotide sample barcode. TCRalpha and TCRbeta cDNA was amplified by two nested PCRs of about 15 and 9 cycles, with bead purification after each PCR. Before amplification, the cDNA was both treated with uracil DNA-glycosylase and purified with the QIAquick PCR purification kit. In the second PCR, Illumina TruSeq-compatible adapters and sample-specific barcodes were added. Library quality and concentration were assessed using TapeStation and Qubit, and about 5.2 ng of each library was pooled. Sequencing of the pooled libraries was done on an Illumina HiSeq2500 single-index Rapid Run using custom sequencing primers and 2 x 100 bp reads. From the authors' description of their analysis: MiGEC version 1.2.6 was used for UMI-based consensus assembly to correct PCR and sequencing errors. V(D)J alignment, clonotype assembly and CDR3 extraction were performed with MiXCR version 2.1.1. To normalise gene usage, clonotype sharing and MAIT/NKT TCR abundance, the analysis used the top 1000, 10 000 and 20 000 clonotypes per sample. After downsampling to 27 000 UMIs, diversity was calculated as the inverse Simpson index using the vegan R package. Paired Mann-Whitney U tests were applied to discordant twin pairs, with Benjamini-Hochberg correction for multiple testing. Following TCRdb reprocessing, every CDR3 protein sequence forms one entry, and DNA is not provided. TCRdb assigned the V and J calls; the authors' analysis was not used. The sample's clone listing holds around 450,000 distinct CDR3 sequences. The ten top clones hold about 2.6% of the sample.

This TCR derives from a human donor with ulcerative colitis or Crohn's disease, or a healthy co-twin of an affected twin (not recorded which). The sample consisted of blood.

The CDR3: CASSSATGRATFF. The rearrangement combines TRBV6-5 with TRBJ1-1. Measured from the cysteine to the phenylalanine, the CDR3 is 13 residues long. The record lacks a DNA sequence. CDR1 and CDR2 were assigned from the germline V gene as MNHEY and SVGAGI.